Listed here are 20 T cell receptor beta chains from one sample, sequenced in a study of control samples from healthy donors and cancer patients. Measured with immunoSEQ multiplex PCR; TCRdb has only the in-frame clones, and not every one. The profile shows around 180,000 clones, 91% of them singletons. Specimen: blood. The receptors stem from a woman aged 40 to 55 in good health.

The V call is TRBV5-1, the J call TRBJ2-3; unclear D gene. The CDR3 is 12 amino acids. CDR1 SGHRS and CDR2 YFSETQ come from the germline V gene. Trimming cost V 0 bases and J 6 bases, with 5 bases left between them. In DNA, the CDR3 is TGCGCCAGCAGCTTGGTCCTTGATACGCAGTATTTT. This encodes CASSLVLDTQYF.

The rearrangement uses TRBV14 and TRBJ2-1; 7 bases map to TRBD1. With 4 bases clipped from V and 5 bases from J, the junction kept 5 bases outside the gene matches. CDR3 length equals 14 residues. Germline-derived CDR1 and CDR2 are SGHDN and FVKESK. This CDR3 is CASSRFDRDNEQFF. In DNA, the CDR3 is TGTGCCAGCAGCCGCTTCGACAGGGACAATGAGCAGTTCTTC.

The V gene is TRBV6-5, the J gene TRBJ2-7; D gene ambiguous. The CDR3 has 15 amino acids. V gave up 6 bases and J gave up 0 bases, with 15 bases separating them. Germline V gene data show CDR1 as MNHEY and CDR2 as SVGAGI. CDR3 sequence: CASRYVVESSYEQYF. CDR3 DNA: TGTGCCAGCAGATATGTGGTTGAAAGCTCCTACGAGCAGTACTTC.

DNA for the CDR3: TGTGCCAGCAGGCCGGGACAGGGGATAAACGAGCAGTACTTC. This translates into CASRPGQGINEQYF. The J gene is TRBJ2-7, the V gene TRBV5-6; 10 bases agree with TRBD1. Germline-derived CDR1 and CDR2 are SGHDT and YYEEEE. Losses at the gene ends were 5 bases for V and 5 bases for J; bases not matched to a gene: 7. This CDR3 is 14 amino acids long.

The chain joins TRBV6-5 to TRBJ1-1; weak D call: TRBD1 (5 bases). Trimming removed 0 bases at V and 0 bases at J, with 8 bases between. From germline, CDR1 is MNHEY and CDR2 SVGAGI. CDR3 size: 15 residues. The DNA of the CDR3 is TGTGCCAGCAGTTACTCGCCAGGGATGAACACTGAAGCTTTCTTT. This sequence encodes CASSYSPGMNTEAFF.

V and J are TRBV7-9 and TRBJ1-6; 8 bases agree with TRBD1. Per the germline V gene, CDR1 is SEHNR and CDR2 is FQNEAQ (reference sequence). The ends lost 7 bases at V and 8 bases at J; junction bases unmatched: 10. The CDR3 extends over 15 amino acids. CDR3 residues: CASTSGGTGDSPLHF. In DNA, the CDR3 is TGTGCCAGCACCTCTGGGGGGACAGGCGATTCACCCCTCCACTTT. Filled out from reference TRBV7-9 and TRBJ1-6, the complete variable domain reads DTGVSQNPRHKITKRGQNVTFRCDPISEHNRLYWYRQTLGQGPEFLTYFQNEAQLEKSRLLSDRFSAERPKGSFSTLEIQRTEQGDSAMYLCASTSGGTGDSPLHFGNGTRLTVT.

V and J are TRBV29-1 and TRBJ2-5; tentatively, D is TRBD2 (7 bases). The ends were cut back, 4 bases at V and 3 bases at J, with 18 bases in the middle. The germline gives CDR1 SQVTM, CDR2 ANQGSEA. The CDR3 runs 15 residues. The CDR3 here is CSVAGGRGPEETQYF. The CDR3 DNA sequence: TGCAGCGTTGCGGGAGGCAGGGGCCCCGAAGAGACCCAGTACTTC. Supplemented by reference TRBV29-1 and TRBJ2-5, the full variable domain reads SAVISQKPSRDICQRGTSLTIQCQVDSQVTMMFWYRQQPGQSLTLIATANQGSEATYESGFVIDKFPISRPNLTFSTLTVSNMSPEDSSIYLCSVAGGRGPEETQYFGPGTRLLVL.

The V call is TRBV5-6, the J call TRBJ1-5; 8 nucleotides match TRBD1. There are 15 residues in the CDR3. The V gene's germline CDR1 is SGHDT and CDR2 YYEEEE. Trimming removed 4 bases from V and 7 bases from J; junction bases left unmatched: 10. The CDR3 DNA reads TGTGCCAGCAGCGAAGGACAGGGATTTAGCCAGCCCCAGCATTTT. Encoded protein: CASSEGQGFSQPQHF.

CDR3 loop: CASTDSYEQYF. The CDR3 coding sequence is TGTGCCAGCACCGACAGTTACGAGCAGTACTTC. The chain couples TRBV7-9 to TRBJ2-7; D perhaps matches TRBD1 (5 bases). Germline V lookup: CDR1 SEHNR, CDR2 FQNEAQ (reference sequence). V gave up 7 bases and J gave up 4 bases, with 8 bases separating them. The CDR3 runs 11 residues.

This clone came up once. The chain uses TRBV6-5 and TRBJ2-7; 7 nucleotides agree with TRBD1. CDR1 and CDR2 from the germline V gene are MNHEY and SVGAGI. This CDR3 spans 14 amino acids. V shed 4 bases and J 7 bases; nucleotides not matched to a gene: 10. The CDR3 DNA reads TGTGCCAGCAGTTCCGCCCGGGACAGAAGGGAGCAGTACTTC. Protein product: CASSSARDRREQYF.

The chain is built from TRBV6-4 and TRBJ1-5; D is unclear. Trimming took off 0 bases at V and 5 bases at J, with 5 bases between the two ends. The CDR3 spans 13 residues. Looked up from germline, CDR1 is MRHNA and CDR2 is SNTAGT. CDR3 DNA sequence: TGTGCCAGCAGTGACTCACCTGATCAGCCCCAGCATTTT. Protein product: CASSDSPDQPQHF.

On this clone itself: Other DNA sequences from this sample encode an identical CDR3 as well. This chain uses TRBV3-1 (or the pseudogene TRBV3-2) with TRBJ1-2, with unresolved D. Germline V lookup: CDR1 LGHDT, CDR2 YNNKEL (reference sequence). Between the trimmed V and J ends, which lost 3 bases and 0 bases, there was a span of 5 bases. This CDR3 is built from 13 residues. This CDR3 reads CASSQGANYGYTF. The CDR3 coding sequence is TGTGCCAGCAGCCAGGGCGCTAACTATGGCTACACCTTC.

V usage is TRBV2 and J usage is TRBJ2-7; D not certain. The V end lost 4 bases, the J end lost 3 bases, and 13 bases lay between the germline ends. CDR3 length: 14 amino acids. The germline V gene has CDR1 SNHLY and CDR2 FYNNEI. CDR3 sequence: CASSVDGLDYEQYF. CDR3 DNA: TGTGCCAGCAGTGTAGATGGGCTCGACTACGAGCAGTACTTC.

The chain couples TRBV18 to TRBJ1-3; no clear D. The CDR3 is made up of 18 amino acids. Germline CDR1 is KGHSH and CDR2 is LQKENI. V was trimmed by 2 bases and J by 4 bases, leaving 21 bases between them. In nucleotides, the CDR3 is TGTGCCAGCTCACCAGGGTTTGCGATGCAGCTCTTCGGAAACACCATATATTTT. Amino acids: CASSPGFAMQLFGNTIYF. Supplemented by reference TRBV18 and TRBJ1-3, the full variable domain reads NAGVMQNPRHLVRRRGQEARLRCSPMKGHSHVYWYRQLPEEGLKFMVYLQKENIIDESGMPKERFSAEFPKEGPSILRIQQVVRGDSAAYFCASSPGFAMQLFGNTIYFGEGSWLTVV.

The gene calls are TRBV7-8 and TRBJ2-1; 8 bases fit TRBD2. Germline V gives CDR1 SGHVS, CDR2 FQNEAQ. The V and J ends lost 5 bases and 0 bases, in that order; junction bases with no gene match: 12. The CDR3 sequence is 18 residues long. CDR3: CASSLRGGHYDSYNEQFF. The CDR3 DNA reads as TGTGCCAGCAGCCTTCGCGGGGGGCACTACGACTCCTACAATGAGCAGTTCTTC.

The V and J genes are TRBV6-6 and TRBJ2-1, with 10 bases lining up with TRBD2. Per the germline V gene, CDR1 is MNHNY and CDR2 is SVGAGI (reference sequence). CDR3 size: 15 residues. V shed 6 bases, J shed 10 bases, and the junction held 12 bases outside the gene matches. The chain's CDR3 is CASRPSGGAYWEQFF. The CDR3 bases are TGTGCCAGCAGACCCAGCGGGGGGGCCTATTGGGAGCAGTTCTTC.

J is TRBJ2-5 and V is TRBV7-8; 8 positions match TRBD2. The V segment lost 1 base and the J segment 1 base; nucleotides outside the gene matches: 5. The length of the CDR3 is 16 residues. Germline lookup yields CDR1 SGHVS and CDR2 FQNEAQ. The CDR3 DNA follows: TGTGCCAGCAGCTTAGGACGGGGGGGCCCCCAAGAGACCCAGTACTTC. Residues: CASSLGRGGPQETQYF.

This clone was seen only once. The chain employs TRBV6-1 and TRBJ1-6; perhaps TRBD1 as D (6 bases). This CDR3 comprises 12 residues. In germline, CDR1 is MNHNS, CDR2 SASEGT. The germline V and J ends were trimmed by 1 base and 14 bases, with 9 bases remaining between them. The CDR3 sequence: CASSEDRETLHF. CDR3 in DNA: TGTGCCAGCAGTGAAGACAGGGAAACCCTCCACTTT.

The chain carries TRBV19 and TRBJ1-1; D may be TRBD1 (5 bases). The CDR3 is 14 residues long. Trimming removed 5 bases from V and 5 bases from J, with 15 bases in between. CDR1 is LNHDA and CDR2 is SQIVND in the germline V gene (reference sequence). Here the CDR3 reads CASSPDSLVTEAFF. As DNA, the CDR3 is TGTGCCAGTAGTCCTGACAGTCTTGTTACTGAAGCTTTCTTT.

J is TRBJ1-2 and V is TRBV6-6, with D perhaps matching TRBD1 (5 bases). The CDR3 sequence is 15 residues long. Germline values: CDR1 MNHNY, CDR2 SVGAGI (reference sequence). V lost 2 bases and J lost 3, with 13 bases in between. This chain's CDR3 is CASSYGDLSYYGYTF. For the CDR3, the DNA is TGTGCCAGCAGTTACGGGGACCTAAGCTACTATGGCTACACCTTC.